This passage covers 32 T cell receptor beta chains from one sample sequenced in a study of beta chain features in type 1 diabetes. Expressed TCRB transcripts were sequenced because the entire RNA isolate underwent reverse transcription. The repertoire was sequenced with immunoSEQ multiplex PCR; TCRdb's copy has only in-frame clones and lacks some. The data contain under 150,000 clones, around 51% of them singletons. Sequencing was performed on Tregs from blood. These receptors came from a man aged 18-30 years in good health.

This clone came up a few times. The gene calls are TRBV6-5 and TRBJ1-1; tentatively, D is TRBD1 (6 bases). CDR1 and CDR2 from the germline V gene are MNHEY and SVGAGI. The CDR3 sequence is 14 residues long. The germline V and J ends were trimmed by 6 bases and 6 bases, with 17 bases remaining between them. This CDR3 reads CASRITGLIPEAFF. CDR3 in DNA: TGTGCCAGCAGGATTACAGGGCTCATCCCTGAAGCTTTCTTT.

Here the CDR3 DNA reads TGTGCCACCAGCAGAGACCCCGGGGGAAACCCGAACACCGGGGAGCTGTTTTTT. It yields the protein CATSRDPGGNPNTGELFF. The gene calls are TRBV15 and TRBJ2-2, with a weak D call TRBD2 (6 bases). V was trimmed by 0 bases and J by 0 bases, leaving 14 bases between them. The length of the CDR3 is 18 residues. Germline assignment: CDR1 LNHNV and CDR2 YYDKDF (reference sequence).

This clone came up once. The chain has TRBV6-5 and TRBJ1-2; 7 nucleotides align to TRBD1. V shed 0 bases and J 4 bases; nucleotides not matched to a gene: 2. Germline-derived CDR1 and CDR2 are MNHEY and SVGAGI. The length of the CDR3 is 14 residues. CDR3 nucleotide sequence: TGTGCCAGCAGTTACTCGAGGGACAGCTATGGCTACACCTTC. Translation gives CASSYSRDSYGYTF.

This clone turned up a few times. The chain employs TRBV29-1 and TRBJ2-1, with a tentative D call TRBD1 (6 bases). The CDR3 is made up of 13 amino acids. Trimming took 1 base from V and 9 from J, leaving 13 bases between them. CDR1 is SQVTM, CDR2 ANQGSEA, per germline. As DNA, the CDR3 is TGCAGCGTTGAAGTCCGTGGGGGCGGTGAGCAGTTCTTC. Translating gives CSVEVRGGGEQFF.

The chain is built from TRBV28 and TRBJ2-6; 8 bases align to TRBD1. The trim removed 5 bases at V and 2 bases at J, leaving 2 bases unmatched. There are 15 residues in the CDR3. Germline assignment: CDR1 MDHEN and CDR2 SYDVKM. CDR3 nucleotides: TGTGCCAGCAGTCCAGGGGGCGCTGGGGCCAACGTCCTGACTTTC. Its protein is CASSPGGAGANVLTF.

The chain has TRBV7-2 and TRBJ2-3; TRBD1 aligns across 8 bases. The ends lost 2 bases at V and 4 bases at J; junction bases unmatched: 11. The CDR3 runs 17 residues. CDR1 SGHTA and CDR2 FQGNSA come from the germline V gene. This CDR3 reads CASSLMPPARGPDTQYF. The CDR3 DNA reads TGTGCCAGCAGCTTAATGCCCCCGGCCAGGGGGCCAGATACGCAGTATTTT.

CDR3 sequence reads: CANPGEGTYNEQFF. In DNA, the CDR3 is TGTGCCAACCCAGGGGAGGGGACATACAATGAGCAGTTCTTC. The V gene is TRBV2, the J gene TRBJ2-1; D possibly corresponds to TRBD2 (7 bases). Germline assignment: CDR1 SNHLY and CDR2 FYNNEI. The ends were cut back, 10 bases at V and 4 bases at J, with 17 bases in the middle. CDR3 length: 14 amino acids.

The J gene is TRBJ2-6, the V gene TRBV4-1; possible D gene TRBD1, 6 bases. The V and J ends lost 1 base and 0 bases respectively, with 10 bases between them. This CDR3 is built from 17 residues. Per germline, CDR1 MGHRA and CDR2 YSYEKL. This CDR3 reads CASSQGPTGSGANVLTF. The DNA of the CDR3 is TGCGCCAGCAGCCAAGGGCCGACAGGCTCTGGGGCCAACGTCCTGACTTTC.

The chain links TRBV19 to TRBJ1-2, with D possibly being TRBD1 (6 bases). Germline loops: CDR1 LNHDA, CDR2 SQIVND (reference sequence). This CDR3 has 13 amino acids. V was cut by 3 bases and J by 4 bases, with 9 bases left in between. The CDR3: CASSIQGFYGYTF. In DNA form, the CDR3 reads TGTGCCAGTAGTATTCAGGGGTTCTATGGCTACACCTTC. The full variable domain, its missing parts supplied by reference TRBV19 and TRBJ1-2, is DGGITQSPKYLFRKEGQNVTLSCEQNLNHDAMYWYRQDPGQGLRLIYYSQIVNDFQKGDIAEGYSVSREKKESFPLTVTSAQKNPTAFYLCASSIQGFYGYTFGSGTRLTVV.

The chain employs TRBV14 and TRBJ2-7, with 9 bases matching TRBD1. The germline CDR1 and CDR2 sequences are SGHDN and FVKESK. The length of the CDR3 is 15 residues. The junction had 11 bases not matched to a gene; V was cut back by 6 bases and J by 5 bases. The CDR3: CASSQRRTGGNEQYF. In DNA, the CDR3 is TGTGCCAGCAGTCAAAGACGAACAGGGGGCAACGAGCAGTACTTC.

The J gene is TRBJ2-1, the V gene TRBV29-1, with unresolved D. CDR3 length: 12 amino acids. CDR1 and CDR2 (germline): SQVTM, ANQGSEA. V was pared by 5 bases and J by 9 bases, with 14 bases between. The CDR3 sequence is CSVLPGAGEQFF. The CDR3 DNA follows: TGCAGCGTTCTTCCAGGCGCCGGTGAGCAGTTCTTC.

The chain carries TRBV28 and TRBJ2-1; D remains unclear. CDR3 size: 12 residues. Germline V CDR1 and CDR2: MDHEN, SYDVKM. Trimming left V 3 bases short and J 7 bases short, with 7 bases between. CDR3 nucleotide sequence: TGTGCCAGCAGTTTTGAGTGGAATGAGCAGTTCTTC. Protein sequence: CASSFEWNEQFF.

V and J are TRBV2 and TRBJ2-5, with 7 bases fitting TRBD1. Germline trimming cut 7 bases from V and 1 base from J; bases unmatched to any gene: 6. Germline lookup yields CDR1 SNHLY and CDR2 FYNNEI. The CDR3 length is 14 residues. CDR3: CASKTDRSQETQYF. CDR3 bases: TGTGCCAGCAAAACGGACAGGTCCCAAGAGACCCAGTACTTC.

This clone has ten or more counts. This sample includes further DNA sequences coding for the same CDR3. The rearrangement joins TRBV10-3 to TRBJ1-2, with 8 bases aligning to TRBD1. The CDR3 is 13 amino acids. V lost 4 bases and J lost 2; bases outside the gene matches: 0. Per germline, CDR1 ENHRY and CDR2 SYGVKD. The CDR3 is CAISGQGNYGYTF. CDR3 bases: TGTGCCATCAGTGGACAGGGGAACTATGGCTACACCTTC.

This clone was counted only a few times. The V and J genes are TRBV28 and TRBJ2-5; TRBD1 aligns across 7 bases. V was clipped by 5 bases and J by 3 bases; unmatched bases: 6. CDR3 length: 14 residues. Germline loops: CDR1 MDHEN, CDR2 SYDVKM. The CDR3 loop is CASSKTGTEETQYF. The CDR3 nucleotides are TGTGCCAGCAGTAAAACCGGGACAGAAGAGACCCAGTACTTC.

This clone turned up a few times. This chain links TRBV4-3 with TRBJ2-3; 10 nucleotides line up with TRBD2. CDR3 length equals 15 residues. Germline CDR1 is LGHNA and CDR2 is YSLEER. The J segment lost 7 bases and the V segment lost 4 bases, leaving 8 bases of the junction unmatched. CDR3 DNA: TGCGCCAGCAGCCTCGGACTAGCGGAGCGGAATACGCAGTATTTT. It specifies CASSLGLAERNTQYF.

The rearrangement joins TRBV11-2 to TRBJ2-5, with TRBD1 identical over 7 bases. The J call may be in error: the DNA end matches TRBJ2-7 better. The CDR3 spans 14 residues. Germline values: CDR1 SGHAT, CDR2 FQNNGV. CDR3 DNA: TGTGCCAGCAGCCCTAGACAGGGATCCTACGAGCAGTACTTC. This sequence encodes CASSPRQGSYEQYF.

This clone was counted a few times. The gene calls are TRBV19 and TRBJ1-1, with a weak D call TRBD1 (5 bases). CDR1 LNHDA and CDR2 SQIVND come from the germline V gene (reference sequence). CDR3 length equals 14 residues. V lost 7 bases and J lost 2, with 14 bases in between. This CDR3 is CASIHLQGNTEAFF. CDR3 coding DNA: TGTGCCAGTATTCATCTCCAGGGAAACACTGAAGCTTTCTTT.

The V gene is TRBV7-8, the J gene TRBJ2-7, with a weak D call TRBD1 (6 bases). V dropped 5 bases and J dropped 4 bases, with 21 bases sitting between them. Germline V lookup: CDR1 SGHVS, CDR2 FQNEAQ. This CDR3 spans 16 amino acids. CDR3: CASSQEQGAPWYEQYF. CDR3 DNA: TGTGCCAGCAGCCAAGAACAGGGAGCCCCCTGGTACGAGCAGTACTTC.

V gene TRBV7-6 combines with J gene TRBJ2-3; D call uncertain. The CDR3 runs 11 residues. Looked up from germline, CDR1 is SGHVS and CDR2 is FNYEAQ. V was clipped by 4 bases and J by 4 bases, with 3 bases between them. In DNA, the CDR3 is TGTGCCAGCAGCTCCTCAGATACGCAGTATTTT. It encodes CASSSSDTQYF. Full variable domain (remainder filled in from reference TRBV7-6 and TRBJ2-3): GAGVSQSPRYKVTKRGQDVALRCDPISGHVSLYWYRQALGQGPEFLTYFNYEAQQDKSGLPNDRFSAERPEGSISTLTIQRTEQRDSAMYRCASSSSDTQYFGPGTRLTVL.

The V and J genes are TRBV30 and TRBJ1-5; D gene ambiguous. The CDR3 runs 14 residues. Between the trimmed V and J ends, which lost 5 bases and 0 bases, there was a span of 11 bases. Germline CDR1 is GTSNPN and CDR2 is SVGIG (reference sequence). CDR3 sequence (DNA): TGTGCCTGGTCTCAGGTAAATAGCAATCAGCCCCAGCATTTT. Translating gives CAWSQVNSNQPQHF.

This chain connects TRBV5-4 to TRBJ2-1, with 13 positions matching TRBD2. CDR3 length equals 17 residues. The trim removed 4 bases at V and 6 bases at J, leaving 10 bases unmatched. The germline V gene encodes CDR1 SGHNT and CDR2 YYREEE (reference sequence). CDR3 amino acids: CASSLRGGLAGVNEQFF. The CDR3 DNA sequence: TGTGCCAGCAGCCTCCGGGGAGGACTAGCGGGGGTCAATGAGCAGTTCTTC.

The genes are TRBV7-9 and TRBJ2-5, with D tentatively TRBD1 (5 bases). The V and J ends lost 5 bases and 0 bases respectively, with 16 bases between them. This CDR3 spans 16 amino acids. Germline V gene sequence: CDR1 SEHNR, CDR2 FQNEAQ (reference sequence). The CDR3 loop is CASSPFFSGNQETQYF. CDR3 nucleotides: TGTGCCAGCAGCCCCTTTTTTTCAGGGAACCAAGAGACCCAGTACTTC.

The chain links TRBV11-1 to TRBJ2-2; D is possibly TRBD2 (5 bases). CDR1 is SGHAT, CDR2 FQDESV, per germline (reference sequence). The CDR3 is 16 amino acids. The V and J ends lost 4 bases and 1 base respectively, with 13 bases between them. CDR3 protein: CASSSRTGMNTGELFF. CDR3 sequence (DNA): TGTGCCAGCAGCTCAAGGACGGGAATGAACACCGGGGAGCTGTTTTTT.

The CDR3 loop reads CASTMTGGYQPQHF. As DNA, the CDR3 is TGTGCCAGCACTATGACAGGGGGCTATCAGCCCCAGCATTTT. V gene TRBV28 combines with J gene TRBJ1-5; the match to TRBD1 covers 10 bases. This CDR3 has 14 amino acids. V shed 7 bases and J 5 bases; nucleotides not matched to a gene: 5. Germline assignment: CDR1 MDHEN and CDR2 SYDVKM.

This clone has a handful of counts. The rearrangement joins TRBV11-2 to TRBJ2-3, with D possibly TRBD2 on 7 matching bases. The germline gives CDR1 SGHAT, CDR2 FQNNGV. The CDR3 has 15 residues. Deletions cut 4 bases from V and 4 bases from J, with 15 bases between. The CDR3 loop reads CASSSRGAGADTQYF. The CDR3, as DNA: TGTGCCAGCAGCTCCCGGGGGGCTGGGGCAGATACGCAGTATTTT.

The CDR3 is CASSEQRVGADTQYF. In DNA form, the CDR3 reads TGTGCCAGCAGTGAACAAAGGGTAGGGGCAGATACGCAGTATTTT. V gene TRBV25-1 combines with J gene TRBJ2-3; TRBD1 is a possible D gene (5 bases). The germline gives CDR1 MGHDK, CDR2 SYGVNS. The V and J ends lost 2 bases and 4 bases respectively, with 13 bases between them. The CDR3 runs to 15 residues.

In nucleotides, the CDR3 is TGTGCCAGCAGTTTCACCGGACTCTCCTACAATGAGCAGTTCTTC. Amino acids: CASSFTGLSYNEQFF. This rearrangement joins TRBV6-6 to TRBJ2-1, with D perhaps matching TRBD2 (5 bases). Trimming shortened V by 4 bases and J by 0 bases, and 10 bases separated the two germline ends. Germline V gene lookup returns CDR1 MNHNY and CDR2 SVGAGI (reference sequence). The CDR3 has 15 amino acids.

This clone was detected only a few times. This rearrangement joins TRBV19 to TRBJ1-5; D is unclear. Germline V gives CDR1 LNHDA, CDR2 SQIVND (reference sequence). Trimming took off 0 bases at V and 9 bases at J, with 6 bases between the two ends. The CDR3 totals 12 residues. This CDR3 reads CASSIDARPQHF. As DNA, the CDR3 is TGTGCCAGTAGTATAGACGCGAGGCCCCAGCATTTT.

J is TRBJ2-7 and V is TRBV7-8; 7 nucleotides line up with TRBD1. The CDR3 runs to 13 residues. Germline CDR1 is SGHVS and CDR2 is FQNEAQ. V lost 1 base, J lost 5 bases, and 2 bases stayed unmatched. The CDR3 protein is CASSLGQGHEQYF. CDR3 nucleotide sequence: TGTGCCAGCAGCTTAGGACAGGGCCACGAGCAGTACTTC. The full variable domain, its missing parts supplied by reference TRBV7-8 and TRBJ2-7, is GAGVSQSPRYKVAKRGQDVALRCDPISGHVSLFWYQQALGQGPEFLTYFQNEAQLDKSGLPSDRFFAERPEGSVSTLKIQRTQQEDSAVYLCASSLGQGHEQYFGPGTRLTVT.

The chain recombines TRBV25-1 with TRBJ1-2; the match to TRBD1 covers 9 bases. Germline-derived CDR1 and CDR2 are MGHDK and SYGVNS. The V gene end was trimmed by 3 bases and the J gene end by 2 bases; junction bases not matched to a gene: 7. The CDR3 loop spans 16 amino acids. The CDR3 sequence: CASSDSDRGSNYGYTF. CDR3 bases: TGTGCCAGCAGTGACTCGGACAGGGGCTCCAACTATGGCTACACCTTC.

This CDR3 reads CASSPSRTAIMNTEAFF. CDR3 DNA sequence: TGTGCCAGCTCACCAAGTCGGACAGCTATTATGAACACTGAAGCTTTCTTT. The chain links TRBV18 to TRBJ1-1; D might be TRBD1 (6 bases). CDR3 length: 17 residues. The V and J ends lost 2 bases and 0 bases respectively, with 16 bases between them. Germline CDR1 and CDR2: KGHSH and LQKENI.